The clone carrying this TCR beta chain was seen a few times. Its antigen is undetermined. These data are taken from a study of blood T cells in healthy people across ages. Looking at the study overall: Through template switching, about one barcoded beta molecule was captured per two T cells, as measured in model experiments. Findings and caveats of the study: From one million sequenced T cells, diversity estimates were lower bounds.

Each sample had at least 6.5 million PBMCs isolated. The CDR3 runs 12 residues. Germline CDR1 WSHSY, CDR2 SAAADI. Trimming removed 6 bases at V and 3 bases at J, with 8 bases between. Through a sample-barcoded 5' primer and a J-beta primer mix, a second PCR was run for roughly 6 to 11 cycles. TCRdb reanalysed the 5' RACE reads using MiXCR and keeps one entry per CDR3 protein. In the table there are more than 1,400,000 distinct CDR3 sequences, approximately 42% of which are singletons. The sequencing input was blood. This TCR was recovered from a woman under 30 in good health. This sequence joins TRBV10-2 and TRBJ1-1, with D unresolved. As DNA, the CDR3 is TGCGCCAGCAGACGGGAACACACTGAAGCTTTCTTT. Translation gives CASRREHTEAFF.